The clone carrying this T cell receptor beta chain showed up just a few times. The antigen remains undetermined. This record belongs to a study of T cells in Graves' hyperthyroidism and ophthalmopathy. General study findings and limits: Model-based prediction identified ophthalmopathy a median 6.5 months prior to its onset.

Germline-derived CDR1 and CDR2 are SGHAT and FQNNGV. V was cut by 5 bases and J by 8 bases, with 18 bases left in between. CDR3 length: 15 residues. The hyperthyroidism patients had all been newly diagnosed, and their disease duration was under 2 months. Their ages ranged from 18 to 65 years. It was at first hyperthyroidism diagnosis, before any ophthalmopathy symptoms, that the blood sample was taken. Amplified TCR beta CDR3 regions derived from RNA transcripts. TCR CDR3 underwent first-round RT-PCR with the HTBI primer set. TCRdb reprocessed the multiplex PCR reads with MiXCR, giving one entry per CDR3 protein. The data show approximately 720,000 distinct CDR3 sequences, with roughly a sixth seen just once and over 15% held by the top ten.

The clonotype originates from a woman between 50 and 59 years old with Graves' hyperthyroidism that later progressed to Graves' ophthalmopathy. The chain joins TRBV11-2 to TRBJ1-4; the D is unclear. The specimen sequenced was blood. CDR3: CASSRDGEGDEKLFF. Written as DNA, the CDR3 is TGTGCCAGCAGCCGAGATGGGGAAGGAGACGAAAAACTGTTTTTT. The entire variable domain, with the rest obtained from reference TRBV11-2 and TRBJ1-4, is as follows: EAGVAQSPRYKIIEKRQSVAFWCNPISGHATLYWYQQILGQGPKLLIQFQNNGVVDDSQLPKDRFSAERLKGVDSTLKIQPAKLEDSAVYLCASSRDGEGDEKLFFGSGTQLSVL.